This T cell receptor (beta chain) was obtained from a study of regulatory and conventional T cells in RAG deficiency. General study findings and limits: In Omenn syndrome, Treg and Tconv repertoires overlapped >75%.

Sequencing used immunoSEQ multiplex PCR; TCRdb keeps in-frame clones, though not all of them. Of roughly 35,000 clones in the sample, about 70% are singletons; the top ten hold roughly 3%. Of note for this clone: The antigen is undetermined.

The V and J ends lost 0 bases and 7 bases, in that order; junction bases with no gene match: 10. This CDR3 region has 18 residues. Germline CDR1 reads MNHEY; CDR2 reads SMNVEV (reference sequence). The sorted conventional CD4+ T cells were CD25-low and CD127-high, with genomic DNA sequenced. The same data also went into a second study, on regulatory T cells. This second study says: Amplification used 52 TRBV primers and 13 TRBJ primers.

This sequence joins TRBV27 and TRBJ1-6, with 9 bases fitting TRBD1. The specimen sequenced was CD4+ effector T cells sorted from blood. The TCR sequence derives from a human donor in good health. CDR3 sequence (DNA): TGTGCCAGCAGTTTATCGAGGGGGACAGGGAAAGGGAATTCACCCCTCCACTTT. This gives the protein CASSLSRGTGKGNSPLHF.